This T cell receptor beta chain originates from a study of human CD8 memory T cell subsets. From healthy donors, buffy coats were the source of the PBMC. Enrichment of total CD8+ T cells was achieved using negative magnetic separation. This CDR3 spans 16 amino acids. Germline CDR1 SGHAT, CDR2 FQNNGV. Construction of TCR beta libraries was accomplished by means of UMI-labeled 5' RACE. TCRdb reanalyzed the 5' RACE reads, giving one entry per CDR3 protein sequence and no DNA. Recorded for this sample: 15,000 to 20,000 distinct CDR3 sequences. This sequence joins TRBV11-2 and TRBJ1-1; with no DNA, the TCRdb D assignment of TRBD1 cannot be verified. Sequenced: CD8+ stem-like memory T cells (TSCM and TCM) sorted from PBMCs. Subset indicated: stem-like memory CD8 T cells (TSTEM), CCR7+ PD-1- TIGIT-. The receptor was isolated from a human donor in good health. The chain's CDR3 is CASSTNTGALNTEAFF.